This TCR beta chain was sequenced during a study of radiotherapy plus CTLA-4 blockade in lung cancer. Across the study: Across the patients, objective responses occurred in about 19%, and disease control in under 35%. Study outcomes and limitations: Clones derived from tumor TCRs expanded in blood after radiotherapy plus ipilimumab.

A word on this clone: The target antigen is unknown.

Chemo-refractory metastatic non-small-cell lung cancer patients underwent focal radiation alongside CTLA-4 blockade with ipilimumab. This CDR3 is 14 amino acids long. CDR1 PRHDT and CDR2 FYEKMQ come from the germline V gene (reference sequence). V dropped 5 bases and J dropped 6; count of bases not matched to a gene: 6. Generated by immunoSEQ multiplex PCR, the TCRdb table keeps only in-frame clones and is missing some. The sample has some 52,000 clones; roughly 80% are singletons. Material: peripheral blood, obtained from a patient treated with radiotherapy plus ipilimumab. This chain connects TRBV13 to TRBJ2-7; 11 nucleotides align to TRBD2. This TCR was sampled from a human donor with non-small cell lung cancer who had a partial response to radiotherapy plus ipilimumab. For the CDR3, the DNA is TGTGCCAGCAGCATTAGCGGGGGGGGTGCCGAGCAGTACTTC. It translates to CASSISGGGAEQYF. Full variable domain (outside the CDR3, taken from reference TRBV13 and TRBJ2-7): AAGVIQSPRHLIKEKRETATLKCYPIPRHDTVYWYQQGPGQDPQFLISFYEKMQSDKGSIPDRFSAQQFSDYHSELNMSSLELGDSALYFCASSISGGGAEQYFGPGTRLTVT.